The clone carrying this T cell receptor beta chain was detected only once. Clones were sequenced by immunoSEQ multiplex PCR, and TCRdb holds only the in-frame ones, with some missing. This table has around 200,000 clones, 75% to 90% appearing once. The data belong to a study of blood T cell repertoires in COVID-19. The CDR3 is 12 residues long. V was pared by 6 bases and J by 8 bases, with 13 bases between. In germline, CDR1 is MDHEN, CDR2 SYDVKM. Cohort placement rested on clinical history that participants reported themselves. V and J are TRBV28 and TRBJ1-2; D possibly corresponds to TRBD1 (6 bases). The source material was PBMCs or T cells enriched from blood (not recorded which). The clonotype originates from a woman younger than 45 who had been exposed to COVID-19. The CDR3 here is CASRDSYEGYTF. CDR3 in DNA: TGTGCCAGCAGGGACAGCTATGAAGGCTACACCTTC.